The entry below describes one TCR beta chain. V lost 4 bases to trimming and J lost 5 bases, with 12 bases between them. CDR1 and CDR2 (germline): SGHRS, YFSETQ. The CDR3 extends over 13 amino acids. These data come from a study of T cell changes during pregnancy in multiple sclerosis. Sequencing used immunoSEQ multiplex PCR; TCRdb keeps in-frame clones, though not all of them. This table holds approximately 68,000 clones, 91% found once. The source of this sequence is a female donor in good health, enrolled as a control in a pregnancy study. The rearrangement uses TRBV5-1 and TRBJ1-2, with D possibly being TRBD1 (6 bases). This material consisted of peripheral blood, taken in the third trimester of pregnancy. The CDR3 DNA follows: TGCGCCAGCAGCGCCCTAGGGGGATATGGCTACACCTTC. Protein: CASSALGGYGYTF.